Described below is a single T cell receptor beta chain sequence and its context. Its specificity is unknown. Intraepithelial and lamina propria lymphocytes were released after the graft tissue was processed. This specimen belongs to a study of graft-versus-host responses after intestinal transplantation. Study-level points and caveats: Early post-transplant falls in HvG clones accompanied the peak levels of circulating GvH clones. Detection of GvH clones occurred in recipient marrow, and some had their first appearance in ileum or blood. Patients who carried graft-donor T cell macrochimerism also had high graft-versus-host to host-versus-graft clonal ratios in their allografts.

Libraries were prepared by immunoSEQ multiplex PCR; TCRdb keeps only in-frame clonotypes and omits some of them. The table records roughly 36,000 clones, approximately 86% of them present only once. V was clipped by 0 bases and J by 0 bases, with 21 bases between them. The germline CDR1 and CDR2 sequences are MNHNS and SASEGT. The CDR3 runs to 19 residues. The chain couples TRBV6-1 to TRBJ2-7; D is unresolved. The receptor was derived from a human patient who received an intestinal transplant, so some T cells may come from the graft donor. Source: ileum tissue, taken almost 210 days after intestinal transplant. The CDR3 protein is CASSEAPNGSGRFSYEQYF. The CDR3 DNA reads TGTGCCAGCAGTGAAGCGCCTAACGGTTCCGGCCGATTCTCCTACGAGCAGTACTTC.